The present TCR beta chain was sequenced within a study of cytomegalovirus exposure and HLA in healthy donors. Regarding the study as a whole: Segments of the TCR beta V type were, in most cases, productive about 90% or about 30% of the time in an earlier analysis. The study labeled roughly 160 TCR beta chains cytomegalovirus-associated. CMV serostatus alone was available as immune exposure information. The CMV antigen specificity of three CMV-associated chains was confirmed through in vitro analysis.

About this clone itself: As yet, its antigen is unknown.

V was trimmed by 0 bases and J by 4 bases, leaving 10 bases between them. CDR1 is SQVTM, CDR2 ANQGSEA, per germline. The CDR3 is 14 residues long. Primers: 60 Vbeta forward and 13 Jbeta reverse. Some clones are missing from TCRdb's copy, which holds only in-frame ones; the method was immunoSEQ multiplex PCR. The sample holds tens of thousands of clones, approximately 79% seen once. Input material: PBMCs. The sequence derives from a young man in good health and CMV-seronegative. The V and J genes are TRBV29-1 and TRBJ1-3; D is undetermined. CDR3 sequence (DNA): TGCAGCGTTGAAGATGCCGGGTACGGAAACACCATATATTTT. Translated, it gives CSVEDAGYGNTIYF.